The rows below give T cell receptor beta chains drawn from one sample of a study of blood T cell repertoires in COVID-19. Clones were sequenced by immunoSEQ multiplex PCR, and TCRdb holds only the in-frame ones, with some missing. This table holds over 130,000 clones, approximately 88% found once. Sequencing was performed on peripheral blood. The receptors here all came from a man aged 60 to 75 with active or convalescent COVID-19. Both conserved end residues are part of each CDR3. D genes are given only for firm matches. Only part of the rows carry a size: once, few, many, or a class if the clone is expanded.

>TRBD1|TRBJ2-2|TRBV7-7|NA
CASSLALSGGRSTGELFF
TGTGCTAGCAGCTTAGCGTTATCAGGGGGTCGTAGCACCGGGGAGCTGTTTTTT
>NA|TRBJ1-3|TRBV27|NA
CASSLHQGNTIYF
TGTGCCAGCAGTTTACATCAGGGAAACACCATATATTTT
>TRBD1|TRBJ1-3|TRBV11-2|once
CASSARGRGNTIYF
TGTGCCAGCAGCGCCAGGGGGCGCGGAAACACCATATATTTT
>TRBD2|TRBJ2-1|TRBV18|NA
CASSGLAGVDNEQFF
TGTGCCAGCTCAGGTCTAGCGGGAGTCGACAATGAGCAGTTCTTC
>NA|TRBJ1-1|TRBV25-1|NA
CASKQDLRDTEAFF
TGTGCCAGCAAACAGGACCTAAGGGACACTGAAGCTTTCTTT
>TRBD1|TRBJ1-1|TRBV4-1|NA
CASSQSRTGGQMNTEAFF
TGCGCCAGCAGCCAAAGTCGGACAGGGGGACAAATGAACACTGAAGCTTTCTTT
>NA|TRBJ1-5|TRBV2|NA
CASSYRVVGNQPQHF
TGTGCCAGCAGTTACAGGGTAGTGGGCAATCAGCCCCAGCATTTT
>NA|TRBJ1-1|TRBV3-1/TRBV3-2|NA
CASSQDLLSMAGTEAFF
TGTGCCAGCAGCCAAGATCTACTTTCTATGGCGGGCACTGAAGCTTTCTTT
>NA|TRBJ2-1|TRBV29-1|NA
CSVEGVRGTYNEQFF
TGCAGCGTTGAAGGGGTCCGGGGAACCTACAATGAGCAGTTCTTC
>NA|TRBJ1-1|TRBV7-8|few
CASSPGEGVGTEAFF
TGTGCCAGCAGCCCCGGGGAGGGCGTGGGCACTGAAGCTTTCTTT
>NA|TRBJ1-3|TRBV4-2|NA
CASSQDGQYSGNTIYF
TGTGCCAGCAGCCAAGACGGACAGTACTCTGGAAACACCATATATTTT
>TRBD2|TRBJ2-1|TRBV7-6|NA
CASSLKLAGQPNNEQFF
TGTGCCAGCAGCTTAAAACTAGCGGGCCAACCCAACAATGAGCAGTTCTTC
>NA|TRBJ2-5|TRBV19|NA
CASSIGDGVRETQYF
TGTGCCAGTAGTATAGGAGATGGAGTTCGGGAGACCCAGTACTTC
>NA|TRBJ1-1|TRBV4-1|NA
CASSQVGGGQGAFF
TGCGCCAGCAGCCAAGTGGGCGGGGGGCAGGGAGCTTTCTTT
>NA|TRBJ2-6|TRBV28|NA
CASSFQRTAGANVLTF
TGTGCCAGCAGTTTCCAGCGCACTGCTGGGGCCAACGTCCTGACTTTC
>NA|TRBJ2-1|TRBV14|once
CASSQVRVRERYNEQFF
TGTGCCAGCAGCCAAGTAAGGGTACGGGAGCGATACAATGAGCAGTTCTTC
>NA|TRBJ2-7|TRBV19|NA
CASSISDKSYEQYF
TGTGCCAGTAGTATTAGCGACAAGTCCTACGAGCAGTACTTC
>NA|TRBJ2-5|TRBV9|NA
CASSVAQRQETQYF
TGTGCCAGCAGCGTAGCTCAGCGCCAAGAGACCCAGTACTTC
>NA|TRBJ2-7|TRBV11-2|NA
CASSLLSPKRSSYEQYF
TGTGCCAGCAGCCTACTGTCCCCCAAGCGGAGCTCCTACGAGCAGTACTTC
>TRBD1|TRBJ1-2|TRBV3-1/TRBV3-2|NA
CASSHFDRVEPGYTF
TGTGCCAGCAGCCACTTTGACAGGGTAGAACCTGGCTACACCTTC
>NA|TRBJ1-4|TRBV3-1/TRBV3-2|NA
CASSQSRVNEKLFF
TGTGCCAGCAGCCAATCCCGGGTTAATGAAAAACTGTTTTTT
>TRBD1|TRBJ1-3|TRBV6-6|NA
CASEQTGGTGNTIYF
TGTGCCAGCGAACAAACAGGGGGTACAGGAAACACCATATATTTT
>NA|TRBJ2-7|TRBV6-2/TRBV6-3|NA
CASSLGQVYEQYF
TGTGCCAGCAGCCTGGGGCAGGTTTACGAGCAGTACTTC
>NA|TRBJ1-6|TRBV28|NA
CASSFGGAGRSPLHF
TGTGCCAGCAGTTTTGGTGGGGCAGGGCGTTCACCCCTCCACTTT
>NA|TRBJ2-7|TRBV5-6|NA
CASSFRGLSYEQYF
TGTGCCAGCAGCTTCAGAGGGCTCTCCTACGAGCAGTACTTC
>TRBD2|TRBJ2-7|TRBV29-1|NA
CSVRTSGTFDEQYF
TGCAGCGTTAGGACTAGCGGGACCTTTGACGAGCAGTACTTC
>TRBD1|TRBJ1-2|TRBV6-5|once
CASTGTGMLGYTF
TGTGCCAGCACCGGGACAGGGATGCTTGGCTACACCTTC
>TRBD1|TRBJ1-2|TRBV28|NA
CASSFPGQGNYGYTF
TGTGCCAGCAGTTTCCCCGGACAGGGAAACTATGGCTACACCTTC
>NA|TRBJ2-5|TRBV7-7|NA
CASSLGRRGETQYF
TGTGCTAGCAGCTTAGGGCGGCGGGGAGAGACCCAGTACTTC
>TRBD2|TRBJ2-1|TRBV7-9|NA
CASSQGLAGLGGSEQFF
TGTGCCAGCAGCCAGGGACTAGCGGGATTAGGCGGTAGTGAGCAGTTCTTC
>NA|TRBJ2-7|TRBV19|NA
CALTRPYEQYF
TGTGCCCTTACTAGGCCTTACGAGCAGTACTTC
>TRBD2|TRBJ2-1|TRBV6-2/TRBV6-3|NA
CASSYSGEGNNEQFF
TGTGCCAGCAGTTACTCGGGGGAGGGGAACAATGAGCAGTTCTTC
>NA|TRBJ2-3|TRBV6-5|NA
CASSSRGTQYF
TGTGCCAGCAGTTCTAGGGGTACGCAGTATTTT
>NA|TRBJ2-7|TRBV7-8|NA
CASSLEAAAYEQYF
TGTGCCAGCAGCTTAGAAGCGGCCGCCTACGAGCAGTACTTC
>TRBD1|TRBJ1-6|TRBV7-7|NA
CASSSLAGQASREDSPLHF
TGTGCTAGCAGCTCCTTGGCGGGACAGGCCTCGAGGGAAGATTCACCCCTCCACTTT